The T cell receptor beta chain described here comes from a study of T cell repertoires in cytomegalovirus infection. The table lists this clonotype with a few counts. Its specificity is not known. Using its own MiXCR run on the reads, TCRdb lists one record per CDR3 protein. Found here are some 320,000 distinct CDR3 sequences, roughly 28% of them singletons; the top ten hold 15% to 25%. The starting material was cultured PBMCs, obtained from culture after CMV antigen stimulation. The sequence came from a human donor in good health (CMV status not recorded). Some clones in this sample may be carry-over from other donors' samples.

CDR3 DNA: TGTGCCAGCAGCCCCATCGTGGGCGGAGGCTACACCTTC. It encodes CASSPIVGGGYTF. The chain is built from TRBV7-8 and TRBJ1-2; no clear D gene. The germline V and J ends were trimmed by 5 bases and 8 bases, with 15 bases remaining between them. The CDR3 sequence is 13 residues long. The V gene's germline CDR1 is SGHVS and CDR2 FQNEAQ. The full variable domain, rest sourced from reference TRBV7-8 and TRBJ1-2, is GAGVSQSPRYKVAKRGQDVALRCDPISGHVSLFWYQQALGQGPEFLTYFQNEAQLDKSGLPSDRFFAERPEGSVSTLKIQRTQQEDSAVYLCASSPIVGGGYTFGSGTRLTVV.